This T cell receptor (beta chain) was identified during a study of T cell repertoires in cytomegalovirus infection. Study in general: Shared public TCR beta signatures pointed to both CMV infection and a matching HLA type.

Deletions cut 6 bases from V and 5 bases from J, with 13 bases between. The CDR3 totals 13 residues. TCRdb ran MiXCR on the reads and lists one entry per CDR3 protein. The sample contains fewer than 700,000 distinct CDR3 sequences, roughly 26% of which appear only once. This clonotype was picked up a small number of times. Its specificity is not known. Study results and limitations: There were carriers of CMV plus the relevant HLA, and cumulative public TCR beta family frequency identified them.

V and J are TRBV12-3 or TRBV12-4 and TRBJ1-1; D uncertain. The TCR was taken from a human donor in good health (CMV status not recorded). Some clones in this sample may be carry-over from other donors' samples. The sample was CD8+ T cells from PBMCs. Written as DNA, the CDR3 is TGTGCCAGCAGGCACTTCGAGTGGACTGAAGCTTTCTTT. The encoded protein is CASRHFEWTEAFF.